Below, 27 T cell receptor beta chains from the same sample are listed, as sequenced in a study of identical twins. TCRdb fed the 5' RACE reads into MiXCR, producing one record per CDR3 protein. Found here are about 520,000 distinct CDR3 sequences, around 20% of them singletons; the top ten hold about 0.91%. These data also formed part of another study, on T cells expressing NK-cell markers.

The sample taken for sequencing was CD4+ T cells sorted from blood. These receptor sequences come from a woman aged 18-29 years in good health.

This clonotype showed up just a few times. This chain joins TRBV5-6 and TRBJ2-1; 7 bases line up with TRBD1. Germline lookup yields CDR1 SGHDT and CDR2 YYEEEE. The CDR3 consists of 15 residues. V was clipped by 4 bases and J by 5 bases; unmatched bases: 9. The CDR3 DNA follows: TGTGCCAGCAGCCCCCCGGGACAGATTAACAATGAGCAGTTCTTC. This gives the protein CASSPPGQINNEQFF.

In regard to this clonotype: A much larger clonotype is one base distant, so this may be a read error. The chain recombines TRBV20-1 with TRBJ2-5; TRBD2 matches at 11 bases. CDR1 DFQATT and CDR2 SNEGSKA come from the germline V gene (reference sequence). J gave up 4 bases and V 5 bases, and 9 bases lay outside the gene matches. The CDR3 is 15 residues long. The DNA of the CDR3 is TGCAGTGCTGTACGCTTAGCGGGAGGGTCAGAGACCCAGTACTTC. Translating it yields CSAVRLAGGSETQYF.

This clonotype was picked up a small number of times. The chain carries TRBV20-1 and TRBJ2-3; 7 bases align to TRBD1. Germline V lookup: CDR1 DFQATT, CDR2 SNEGSKA (reference sequence). The CDR3 totals 15 residues. The V and J ends lost 1 base and 6 bases, in that order; junction bases with no gene match: 10. This CDR3 is CSARVLTGLGDTQYF. The DNA for the CDR3 is TGCAGTGCTAGAGTTTTGACAGGGCTGGGGGATACGCAGTATTTT.

The chain combines TRBV5-1 with TRBJ2-3, with TRBD2 identical over 15 bases. This CDR3 is built from 15 residues. V lost 5 bases to trimming and J lost 5 bases; unmatched junction nucleotides: 3. Germline values: CDR1 SGHRS, CDR2 YFSETQ. For the CDR3, the DNA is TGCGCCAGCAGAGGACTAGCGGGGGGGCAAGATACGCAGTATTTT. It yields the protein CASRGLAGGQDTQYF.

The chain joins TRBV21-1 to TRBJ2-5; TRBD1 reflects the table's D call only, with no check against the DNA. TRBV21-1 corresponds to a pseudogene. The CDR3 contains 15 residues. Here the CDR3 reads CASSARGGRKETQYF. CDR3 DNA sequence: TGTGCCAGCAGCGCCAGGGGGGGCCGGAAAGAGACCCAGTACTTC.

This clonotype was counted a few times. The rearrangement uses TRBV5-8 and TRBJ1-5, with D unresolved. The CDR3 covers 15 residues. CDR1 and CDR2 (germline): SGHTS, YDEGEE. V dropped 6 bases and J dropped 0 bases, with 13 bases sitting between them. The CDR3 loop is CASTQTGYSNQPQHF. The CDR3 region has the DNA TGTGCCAGCACCCAGACGGGATATAGCAATCAGCCCCAGCATTTT.

Only a few counts were recorded for this clonotype. The V gene is TRBV12-3 or TRBV12-4, the J gene TRBJ2-3; 7 nucleotides agree with TRBD2. This CDR3 comprises 13 residues. The V gene end was trimmed by 7 bases and the J gene end by 2 bases; junction bases not matched to a gene: 3. CDR3: CASTAGATDTQYF. In DNA form, the CDR3 reads TGTGCCAGCACGGCGGGAGCCACAGATACGCAGTATTTT.

This clonotype was counted at least ten times. This sequence joins TRBV12-3 or TRBV12-4 and TRBJ1-6, with D possibly matching TRBD1 (5 bases). This CDR3 is 14 amino acids long. With 6 bases removed from V and 7 bases from J, the gap between germline ends came to 13 bases. CDR3 region: CASRGDPLNSPLHF. The CDR3 region has the DNA TGTGCCAGCAGGGGGGACCCTTTGAATTCACCCCTCCACTTT.

The chain combines TRBV5-1 with TRBJ2-1; D gene ambiguous. The length of the CDR3 is 14 residues. V gave up 2 bases and J gave up 9 bases, with 15 bases separating them. Germline V gives CDR1 SGHRS, CDR2 YFSETQ. The CDR3 here is CASSFDPLNGEQFF. In nucleotides, the CDR3 is TGCGCCAGCAGCTTCGATCCCCTCAACGGTGAGCAGTTCTTC.

CDR3 sequence: CASSDLLAGYRRFF. The CDR3, as DNA: TGTGCCAGCAGTGATCTATTAGCGGGTTATAGGAGGTTCTTC. This chain joins TRBV6-1 and TRBJ2-1, with TRBD2 matching over 7 bases. This CDR3 spans 14 amino acids. The J segment lost 15 bases and the V segment lost 3 bases, leaving 14 bases of the junction unmatched. CDR1 MNHNS and CDR2 SASEGT come from the germline V gene.

The rearrangement uses TRBV6-5 and TRBJ2-2; no reliable D call. The germline V gene has CDR1 MNHEY and CDR2 SVGAGI. The CDR3 contains 16 residues. V gave up 0 bases and J gave up 5 bases, with 13 bases separating them. The CDR3 nucleotides read TGTGCCAGCAGTTACTCGAACGATGGGTGGACCGGGGAGCTGTTTTTT. The encoded protein is CASSYSNDGWTGELFF.

V and J are TRBV20-1 and TRBJ1-2, with D maybe TRBD1 (6 bases). V was shortened by 1 base and J by 8 bases, with 14 bases between the two germline ends. The germline gives CDR1 DFQATT, CDR2 SNEGSKA (reference sequence). The CDR3 covers 13 residues. As DNA, the CDR3 is TGCAGTGCTAGAGTTCGGGACACGGAGGGCTACACCTTC. This codes for CSARVRDTEGYTF.

In this sample, this clonotype turned up a few times. This chain connects TRBV10-3 to TRBJ1-5, with TRBD1 matching over 9 bases. The ends lost 8 bases at V and 6 bases at J; junction bases unmatched: 11. Per germline, CDR1 ENHRY and CDR2 SYGVKD. The CDR3 extends over 15 amino acids. CDR3 in DNA: TGTGCCATCTCAGAGGGACAGGGCGGCAGTCAGCCCCAGCATTTT. Protein product: CAISEGQGGSQPQHF.

This clonotype was seen more than once but under ten times. The J gene is TRBJ2-2, the V gene TRBV7-6; TRBD2 matches 7 bases. The CDR3 extends over 15 amino acids. Per the germline V gene, CDR1 is SGHVS and CDR2 is FNYEAQ. Trimming at V came to 4 bases and at J to 3 bases, leaving 5 bases not matched to a gene. The CDR3 protein is CASSSLAEYTGELFF. CDR3 bases: TGTGCCAGCAGCTCTCTAGCGGAGTACACCGGGGAGCTGTTTTTT.

V usage is TRBV7-3 and J usage is TRBJ2-1; 10 nucleotides match TRBD2. The length of the CDR3 is 15 residues. V shed 6 bases and J 4 bases; nucleotides not matched to a gene: 6. Germline lookup yields CDR1 SGHTA and CDR2 FQGTGA. CDR3 amino acids: CASSPSGGVYNEQFF. The CDR3 DNA sequence: TGTGCCAGCAGTCCAAGCGGGGGGGTTTACAATGAGCAGTTCTTC.

In this sample, this clonotype turned up a few times. This chain links TRBV7-2 with TRBJ2-1; the D gene is possibly TRBD2 (7 bases). CDR1 and CDR2 from the germline V gene are SGHTA and FQGNSA. Trimming removed 5 bases from V and 9 bases from J, with 20 bases in between. There are 15 residues in the CDR3. The CDR3 is CASSPQGTIVTEQFF. The DNA for the CDR3 is TGTGCCAGCAGCCCTCAGGGGACTATAGTAACTGAGCAGTTCTTC.

This clonotype was counted a few times. The chain carries TRBV29-1 and TRBJ2-7; no clear D gene. The CDR3 totals 13 residues. The germline V gene encodes CDR1 SQVTM and CDR2 ANQGSEA. V shed 6 bases and J shed 0 bases, with 12 bases lying between them. The CDR3: CSVLITYSYEQYF. The DNA of the CDR3 is TGCAGCGTCCTCATCACCTACTCCTACGAGCAGTACTTC.

The V gene is TRBV12-3 or TRBV12-4, the J gene TRBJ2-5; the D gene is possibly TRBD2 (6 bases). There are 13 residues in the CDR3. V shed 6 bases and J shed 2 bases, with 10 bases lying between them. CDR3 amino acids: CASRWAGQETQYF. In DNA form, the CDR3 reads TGTGCCAGCAGGTGGGCGGGGCAAGAGACCCAGTACTTC.

The chain joins TRBV19 to TRBJ2-7, with D perhaps matching TRBD2 (6 bases). CDR3 length: 14 amino acids. Germline CDR1 and CDR2: LNHDA and SQIVND (reference sequence). The V gene lost 5 bases and the J gene lost 5 bases, with 16 bases spanning the gap. The CDR3 sequence is CASSASGRLDEQYF. In DNA, the CDR3 is TGTGCCAGTAGTGCCTCAGGGAGGCTCGACGAGCAGTACTTC.

The rearrangement joins TRBV12-3 or TRBV12-4 to TRBJ2-1; the match to TRBD2 covers 13 bases. V lost 5 bases to trimming and J lost 3 bases; unmatched junction nucleotides: 13. The CDR3 has 19 amino acids. CDR3 sequence reads: CASSKSFPGLAGIYNEQFF. CDR3 sequence (DNA): TGTGCCAGCAGTAAAAGCTTCCCGGGACTAGCGGGGATCTACAATGAGCAGTTCTTC.

Many counts were recorded for this clonotype. The rearrangement uses TRBV20-1 and TRBJ2-1, with unresolved D. Deletions cut 3 bases from V and 4 bases from J, with 7 bases between. The germline V gene encodes CDR1 DFQATT and CDR2 SNEGSKA (reference sequence). The CDR3 runs to 12 residues. The DNA for the CDR3 is TGCAGTGCTAGGGGCCTATACAATGAGCAGTTCTTC. Translating it yields CSARGLYNEQFF.

V gene TRBV20-1 combines with J gene TRBJ2-4, with no clear D. The germline gives CDR1 DFQATT, CDR2 SNEGSKA (reference sequence). With 3 bases removed from V and 1 base from J, the gap between germline ends came to 7 bases. The CDR3 runs 13 residues. The CDR3 sequence: CSARDGAKNIQYF. The CDR3 DNA reads TGCAGTGCTAGGGATGGTGCCAAAAACATTCAGTACTTC.

This clonotype showed up many times. The rearrangement links TRBV12-3 or TRBV12-4 to TRBJ2-3; TRBD1 agrees at 9 bases. V shed 5 bases and J 4 bases; nucleotides not matched to a gene: 7. This CDR3 is 15 amino acids long. In nucleotides, the CDR3 is TGTGCCAGCAGTGTTGGGACAGGGATTTCAGATACGCAGTATTTT. Translating gives CASSVGTGISDTQYF.

The chain uses TRBV6-1 and TRBJ2-5; possibly TRBD1 or TRBD2 for D (5 bases each). V was trimmed by 7 bases and J by 1 base, leaving 22 bases between them. CDR1 and CDR2 (germline): MNHNS, SASEGT. There are 17 residues in the CDR3. CDR3 bases: TGTGCCAGCAAGGAGGTGGTAGGGGCGAGGGGCCAAGAGACCCAGTACTTC. This translates into CASKEVVGARGQETQYF.

The chain combines TRBV12-3 or TRBV12-4 with TRBJ2-7; D is undetermined. The CDR3 loop spans 13 amino acids. Trimming removed 2 bases at V and 7 bases at J, with 12 bases between. This CDR3 is CASSLRHLREQYF. CDR3 nucleotide sequence: TGTGCCAGCAGTTTACGCCACCTAAGGGAGCAGTACTTC.

The V and J genes are TRBV4-2 and TRBJ1-1; TRBD1 matches at 11 bases. CDR3 length: 17 amino acids. The J segment lost 1 base and the V segment lost 3 bases, leaving 7 bases of the junction unmatched. CDR1 LGHNA and CDR2 YNFKEQ come from the germline V gene. The CDR3 DNA reads TGTGCCAGCAGCCACGGACAGGGGGCGACGAGGAACACTGAAGCTTTCTTT. Translating gives CASSHGQGATRNTEAFF.

This clonotype was seen more than once but under ten times. This chain links TRBV21-1 with TRBJ1-5. TRBV21-1 is a listed pseudogene. The CDR3 loop spans 17 amino acids. Here the CDR3 reads CASSKTQGPYSNQPQHF. CDR3 in DNA: TGTGCCAGCAGCAAAACCCAGGGCCCTTATAGCAATCAGCCCCAGCATTTT.